The sequence of this T cell receptor (beta chain) was determined in a study of blood T cell repertoires in COVID-19. Across the whole study: Spain, Italy and the United States supplied samples that represented acute and convalescent COVID-19. From T cells, B-cell-depleted T cells, or PBMCs came the material, which was cDNA or gDNA.

Clones were sequenced by immunoSEQ multiplex PCR, and TCRdb holds only the in-frame ones, with some missing. The table records 150,000 to 180,000 clones, 80% to 90% of them present only once. CDR1 is LNHDA and CDR2 is SQIVND in the germline V gene (reference sequence). V dropped 3 bases and J dropped 2 bases, with 12 bases sitting between them. CDR3 length: 15 amino acids. The chain uses TRBV19 and TRBJ2-3; a weak D match, TRBD1 (5 bases). Specimen: peripheral blood. This TCR derives from a woman between 35 and 50 years old with acute or convalescent COVID-19. The CDR3 nucleotides read TGTGCCAGTAGTATTCGTCAGGGTCTCACAGATACGCAGTATTTT. The encoded protein is CASSIRQGLTDTQYF.